This T cell receptor (beta chain) was retrieved from a study of early T cells in non-severe SARS-CoV-2 infection. TCRdb called the 5' RACE reads again in MiXCR, with one record for every CDR3 protein. The profile shows around 83,000 distinct CDR3 sequences, roughly 10% of them singletons. Germline assignment: CDR1 WSHSY and CDR2 SAAADI. This CDR3 is 13 amino acids long. V was clipped by 4 bases and J by 2 bases, with 9 bases between them. The source is an adult who was a healthcare worker with PCR-confirmed SARS-CoV-2 infection or an uninfected control (not recorded which). The chain couples TRBV10-2 to TRBJ2-7; D remains ambiguous. The starting material was whole blood, obtained at baseline. The CDR3 sequence is CASSAGSAYEQYF. The CDR3 DNA sequence: TGCGCCAGCAGTGCGGGTTCGGCCTACGAGCAGTACTTC.